This is a list of T cell receptor beta chains from one sample in a study of PD-L1 blockade in urothelial cancer. The table came from immunoSEQ multiplex PCR; TCRdb's copy has only in-frame clones and leaves some out. The sample includes about 41,000 clones, approximately 81% of them seen just once. Sequencing used PBMCs, obtained around atezolizumab (anti-PD-L1) treatment. The receptors stem from a man aged 70 or older with urothelial cancer. Both conserved end residues are part of each CDR3. A D gene is named only where the DNA matches it firmly. Clone size appears in some rows only: once, few, many, or a class for an expanded clone.

>TRBV19|.|TRBJ1-1|.
TGTGCCAGTAGTATGATGGGGAGTAACACTGAAGCTTTCTTT
CASSMMGSNTEAFF
>TRBV28|.|TRBJ2-7|TRBD1
TGTGCCAGCAGGACAGGGGGGATATACGAGCAGTACTTC
CASRTGGIYEQYF
>TRBV18|.|TRBJ2-3|TRBD1
TGTGCCAGCTCACCGGGACAGGGGAGCACAGATACGCAGTATTTT
CASSPGQGSTDTQYF
>TRBV19|few|TRBJ2-1|.
TGTGCCAGTAGTATAGACGGGAGTTTAAAGGATGAGCAGTTCTTC
CASSIDGSLKDEQFF
>TRBV28|.|TRBJ2-7|TRBD1
TGTGCCAGCAGCCGCGGACAGGGGGGATACGAGCAGTACTTC
CASSRGQGGYEQYF
>TRBV21-1|.|TRBJ2-7|.
TGTGCCCGCCGAAACACCGGGACTAGCGGGAGGGCCCCCTACGAGCAGTACTTC
CARRNTGTSGRAPYEQYF
>TRBV28|.|TRBJ2-6|.
TGTGCCAGCAGTCTCAGGGTCCAACTGATGACAGGGGCCAACGTCCTGACTTTC
CASSLRVQLMTGANVLTF
>TRBV6-5|.|TRBJ1-1|.
TGTGCCAGCAGTTCGACTCCAGGGGCCACTGAAGCTTTCTTT
CASSSTPGATEAFF
>TRBV5-1|.|TRBJ2-5|.
TGCGCCAGCACCCCCGTTGGGGGGAGGGAGACCCAGTACTTC
CASTPVGGRETQYF
>TRBV4-1|once|TRBJ1-4|.
TGCGCCAGCGAATACGGAAGCGGAAAACTGTTTTTT
CASEYGSGKLFF
>TRBV5-1|.|TRBJ1-1|TRBD1
TGCGCCAGCAGCATCGACAGGGGCCCCGTCGTGAACTTT
CASSIDRGPVVNF
>TRBV11-2|.|TRBJ2-7|.
TGTGCCAGCAGCGCCGTAGGTAGCGGCTACGAGCAGTACTTC
CASSAVGSGYEQYF
>TRBV27|.|TRBJ2-1|TRBD1
TGTGCCAGCAGTAGGACAGGGATCGGGGATGAGCAGTTCTTC
CASSRTGIGDEQFF
>TRBV6-5|.|TRBJ1-2|.
TGTGCCAGCAAACAGGGTAGTGATGGCTACACCTTC
CASKQGSDGYTF
>TRBV29-1|.|TRBJ1-5|TRBD1
TGCAGCGTTAAAGACAGGGGGTCGCCCCAGCATTTT
CSVKDRGSPQHF
>TRBV10-3|.|TRBJ1-3|.
TGTGCCATCAGTGAGTCTTTCGGGACTGGAAACACCATATATTTT
CAISESFGTGNTIYF
>TRBV18|.|TRBJ2-7|TRBD2
TGTGCCAGCTCCCCTGGGGGGGGTTCCTACGAGCAGTACTTC
CASSPGGGSYEQYF
>TRBV15|.|TRBJ2-1|TRBD2
TGTGCCACCAGCAGAGTATCTGGGCGGGGGAATGAGCAGTTCTTC
CATSRVSGRGNEQFF
>TRBV5-1|.|TRBJ1-1|.
TGCGCCAGCAGCTTGGGACAAGTCACTGAAGCTTTCTTT
CASSLGQVTEAFF
>TRBV5-1|.|TRBJ2-7|.
TGCGCCAGCAGCCCACAGGGGGGGTACTCCTACGAGCAGTACTTC
CASSPQGGYSYEQYF
>TRBV29-1|few|TRBJ2-2|TRBD1
TGCAGCGTTGGGATAGGGGGCCGGGAGCTGTTTTTT
CSVGIGGRELFF
>TRBV2|.|TRBJ2-3|TRBD2
TGTGCCAGCGGTAGGACTAGCGGACGAACAGATACGCAGTATTTT
CASGRTSGRTDTQYF
>TRBV7-9|.|TRBJ2-1|.
TGTGCCAGCAGCTTCTCTAACTCGGATGAGCAGTTCTTC
CASSFSNSDEQFF
>TRBV19|.|TRBJ1-1|TRBD1
TGTGCCAGTAGTACGGGGACAGATTGGGCTGAAGCTTTCTTT
CASSTGTDWAEAFF
>TRBV6-1|.|TRBJ2-3|TRBD1
TGTGCCAGCAGTGTTTCCGGGACAGACCCAGATACGCAGTATTTT
CASSVSGTDPDTQYF
>TRBV5-6|.|TRBJ2-1|TRBD2
TGTGCCAGCAGCAGGGGACTAGCGGGAGCCCAGAATGAGCAGTTCTTC
CASSRGLAGAQNEQFF
>TRBV25-1|.|TRBJ1-1|TRBD1
TGTGCCAGCAGTGAAGACAGGGCCACTGAAGCTTTCTTT
CASSEDRATEAFF
>TRBV7-9|.|TRBJ1-1|.
TGTGCCAGCAGCTCCCAACAGGGCGCCGAAGCTTTCTTT
CASSSQQGAEAFF
>TRBV10-3|.|TRBJ1-1|.
TGTGCCATCAGGGACAGAGAGAACACTGAAGCTTTCTTT
CAIRDRENTEAFF
>TRBV5-4|few|TRBJ2-2|TRBD2
TGTGCCAGCAGCTCTAGCGGGAGGTCTGATACCGGGGAGCTGTTTTTT
CASSSSGRSDTGELFF
>TRBV6-6|.|TRBJ2-1|TRBD2
TGTGCCAGCGCCCTTGTCGGACTAGCCCCCTACAATGAGCAGTTCTTC
CASALVGLAPYNEQFF
>TRBV5-4|few|TRBJ1-2|.
TGTGCCAGCAGCTTGCTCAGGGGTAGCTATGGCTACACCTTC
CASSLLRGSYGYTF
>TRBV29-1|.|TRBJ2-3|TRBD2
TGCAGCGAACAAGCGGGAGCGGGCACAGATACGCAGTATTTT
CSEQAGAGTDTQYF
>TRBV5-1|.|TRBJ2-7|.
TGCGCCAGCAGCTTGGTACCGGGGGCCTACGAGCAGTACTTC
CASSLVPGAYEQYF
>TRBV7-8|.|TRBJ1-5|TRBD1
TGTGCCAGCAGCTCGGATCCGGGACAGAATCAGCCCCAGCATTTT
CASSSDPGQNQPQHF
>TRBV9|.|TRBJ1-4|TRBD1
TGTGCCAGCAGCGAAGGGACAGGGAATGAAAAACTGTTTTTT
CASSEGTGNEKLFF
>TRBV30|few|TRBJ2-2|TRBD2
TGTGCCTGGAGACCGGGTCTAGCGGGACGGGAGCTGTTTTTT
CAWRPGLAGRELFF
>TRBV2|.|TRBJ1-4|.
TGTGCCAGCAGCAAAAATCGGGGTGGAGACACTGAAAAACTGTTTTTT
CASSKNRGGDTEKLFF
>TRBV5-6|.|TRBJ2-7|.
TGTGCCAGCAGCTTGAGGGGAACCTACGAGCAGTACTTC
CASSLRGTYEQYF
>TRBV28|.|TRBJ1-4|TRBD1
TGTGCCAGCCGGCCTAGACAGGGATATGAAAAACTGTTTTTT
CASRPRQGYEKLFF
>TRBV7-7|.|TRBJ1-1|.
TGTGCTAGCAGCCCACTTGTTGGAGGAGCTTTCTTT
CASSPLVGGAFF
>TRBV5-6|.|TRBJ2-2|TRBD2
TGTGCCAGCAGCTTGTTAGGAACTAGCGGGAACACCGGGGAGCTGTTTTTT
CASSLLGTSGNTGELFF
>TRBV19|.|TRBJ2-1|TRBD2
TGTGCCAGTAGTGCAGTCGTCGGCGGGAGCTCCTACAATGAGCAGTTCTTC
CASSAVVGGSSYNEQFF
>TRBV10-1|.|TRBJ1-2|.
TGCGCCAGCAGTGAGTCCCGACATGGCTATGGCTACACCTTC
CASSESRHGYGYTF
>TRBV28|.|TRBJ2-1|TRBD1
TGTGCCAGCACCGGACAGGGAGAGCAGTTCTTC
CASTGQGEQFF
>TRBV5-1|.|TRBJ2-7|.
TGCGCCAGCAGCTTGGCTGGGGGGAAGGTCTCCTACGAGCAGTACTTC
CASSLAGGKVSYEQYF
>TRBV30|.|TRBJ2-1|.
TGTGCCTGGAGTCCCAACAGGTACAATGAGCAGTTCTTC
CAWSPNRYNEQFF
>TRBV6-1|.|TRBJ2-7|.
TGTGCCAGCAGTGAAGGGGGGTGGGGGGAGAGCACCTACGAGCAGTACTTC
CASSEGGWGESTYEQYF
>TRBV6-5|.|TRBJ1-5|.
TGTGCCAGCAGTTACCGAGACGGCCAGGGGCCCCAGCATTTT
CASSYRDGQGPQHF
>TRBV15|.|TRBJ1-3|.
TGTGCCACCAGCATGGGAATAGGGGCGACTGGAAACACCATATATTTT
CATSMGIGATGNTIYF
>TRBV5-1|.|TRBJ1-3|.
TGCGCCAGCAGCTGGTCCCCCGAGCCAGGAAACACCATATATTTT
CASSWSPEPGNTIYF
>TRBV5-1|.|TRBJ2-3|.
TGCGCCAGCAGCTTGGCCCGGACTTCTAGCACAGATACGCAGTATTTT
CASSLARTSSTDTQYF
>TRBV30|.|TRBJ2-3|TRBD2
TGTGCCTGGAGTCGGGGGTTGACTAGCGGTAGCACAGATACGCAGTATTTT
CAWSRGLTSGSTDTQYF
>TRBV15|.|TRBJ1-1|.
TGTGCCACCAGCGAGGGTTACACTGAAGCTTTCTTT
CATSEGYTEAFF
>TRBV5-5|.|TRBJ2-7|TRBD1
TGTGCCAGCAGCCCTGGACAGGAATTCTACGAGCAGTACTTC
CASSPGQEFYEQYF
>TRBV5-1|.|TRBJ1-4|TRBD1
TGCGCCAGCAGCGACGGACAGGGGAGTGAAAAACTGTTTTTT
CASSDGQGSEKLFF
>TRBV7-9|.|TRBJ2-3|.
TGTGCCAGCAGCCTTCTAGCAGACAACACAGATACGCAGTATTTT
CASSLLADNTDTQYF
>TRBV7-2|.|TRBJ2-5|TRBD1
TGTGCCAGCAGCCCCCGGGGACAGGGGGTGGGGACCCAGTACTTC
CASSPRGQGVGTQYF